This TCR beta chain was identified during a study of Graves' ophthalmopathy and Graves' hyperthyroidism. Findings and caveats of the study: Blood shared most expanded thyroid clonotypes above 0.001 frequency. Sensitivity reached about 70% and specificity more than 72% when the model predicted ophthalmopathy progression. Ophthalmopathy could be told apart from stable hyperthyroidism by a 13-signature model (just under 90% sensitivity, about 80% specificity).

PBMCs were isolated by Ficoll-Paque density gradient centrifugation, using approximately 10 ml of fresh peripheral blood as the starting material. CDR3 regions of TCR beta were amplified from RNA transcripts. The first round was an RT-PCR with HTBI primers, and the second round was a multiplex PCR. TCRdb fed the multiplex PCR reads into MiXCR, producing one record per CDR3 protein. The data show hundreds of thousands of distinct CDR3 sequences, around 21% seen once. Points on this clonotype: Its cognate antigen is unknown.

The CDR3 runs to 14 residues. Per the germline V gene, CDR1 is MNHEY and CDR2 is SVGEGT. V lost 6 bases and J lost 6, with 12 bases in between. Material for sequencing was peripheral blood. The sequence came from a woman aged 18-29 years with stable Graves' hyperthyroidism. The chain links TRBV6-2 or TRBV6-3 to TRBJ1-6, with a weak D call TRBD1 (5 bases). CDR3 sequence (DNA): TGTGCCAGCAGCCCGCCCGGGACTAATTCACCCCTCCACTTT. The encoded protein is CASSPPGTNSPLHF.